These 12 T cell receptor beta chains came from one sample sequenced in a study of cytomegalovirus exposure and HLA in healthy donors. The primer mix had 60 Vbeta and 13 Jbeta primers. Here immunoSEQ multiplex PCR was the method, and the copy in TCRdb shows in-frame clones only, minus some. The sample records about 160,000 clones, roughly 80% being singletons. Sequencing input: PBMCs. The receptor set was obtained from a woman in her fifties or sixties in good health and CMV-seronegative.

This clone showed up just once. The chain combines TRBV6-1 with TRBJ1-1, with a weak D call TRBD1 (6 bases). Trimming left V 6 bases short and J 0 bases short, with 11 bases between. The V gene's germline CDR1 is MNHNS and CDR2 SASEGT. The CDR3 runs to 14 residues. In DNA, the CDR3 is TGTGCCAGCAGCCGGGGGGGGCTGAACACTGAAGCTTTCTTT. This gives the protein CASSRGGLNTEAFF.

The chain carries TRBV18 and TRBJ1-5, with D possibly matching TRBD1 (5 bases). V was cut by 2 bases and J by 0 bases, with 8 bases left in between. The CDR3 spans 15 residues. CDR1 is KGHSH and CDR2 is LQKENI in the germline V gene. The CDR3 DNA reads as TGTGCCAGCTCACCAGGCAGGGCTAGCAATCAGCCCCAGCATTTT. As protein: CASSPGRASNQPQHF. Complete variable domain (other parts from reference TRBV18 and TRBJ1-5): NAGVMQNPRHLVRRRGQEARLRCSPMKGHSHVYWYRQLPEEGLKFMVYLQKENIIDESGMPKERFSAEFPKEGPSILRIQQVVRGDSAAYFCASSPGRASNQPQHFGDGTRLSIL.

This chain connects TRBV10-3 to TRBJ2-2, with TRBD2 as a possible D gene (6 bases). The germline V gene encodes CDR1 ENHRY and CDR2 SYGVKD. This CDR3 has 16 residues. Trimming removed 0 bases from V and 6 bases from J, with 14 bases in between. The CDR3 DNA follows: TGTGCCATCAGTGAGTCAACGCCAGGCGGGGCCGGGGAGCTGTTTTTT. Translating gives CAISESTPGGAGELFF.

The CDR3 sequence is CASSQVEAGENTGELFF. The CDR3 DNA sequence: TGTGCCAGCAGCCAAGTAGAGGCGGGGGAGAACACCGGGGAGCTGTTTTTT. The chain couples TRBV4-2 to TRBJ2-2, with 7 positions matching TRBD2. The V and J ends lost 1 base and 1 base, in that order; junction bases with no gene match: 6. From germline, CDR1 is LGHNA and CDR2 YNFKEQ. This CDR3 is built from 17 residues.

The gene calls are TRBV6-5 and TRBJ1-1; possibly TRBD1 for D (5 bases). Per germline, CDR1 MNHEY and CDR2 SVGAGI. This CDR3 spans 14 amino acids. V dropped 5 bases and J dropped 3 bases, with 13 bases sitting between them. Written as DNA, the CDR3 is TGTGCCAGCAGTGTCCGGGGGGTGGACACTGAAGCTTTCTTT. It translates to CASSVRGVDTEAFF.

This chain uses TRBV4-3 with TRBJ2-7; TRBD2 aligns across 8 bases. CDR3 length: 18 amino acids. Trimming at V came to 1 base and at J to 1 base, leaving 12 bases not matched to a gene. CDR1 and CDR2 (germline): LGHNA, YSLEER. The chain's CDR3 is CASSQGLSSGGRSYEQYF. For the CDR3, the DNA is TGCGCCAGCAGCCAAGGTCTGTCCAGCGGGGGTAGGTCCTACGAGCAGTACTTC.

This sequence joins TRBV28 and TRBJ1-2, with 8 bases aligning to TRBD1. The germline CDR1 and CDR2 sequences are MDHEN and SYDVKM. The junction had 13 bases not matched to a gene; V was cut back by 6 bases and J by 7 bases. The length of the CDR3 is 15 residues. As DNA, the CDR3 is TGTGCCAGCAGCCTCTACCAGGGGGCGGTCGGTGGCTACACCTTC. This translates into CASSLYQGAVGGYTF.

DNA for the CDR3: TGTGCCAGCAGAGATACAGGGAAGGACTGGCGCGGCTACACCTTC. As protein: CASRDTGKDWRGYTF. The chain carries TRBV28 and TRBJ1-2, with a weak D call TRBD1 (6 bases). Trimming pared 6 bases from V and 8 bases from J, leaving 22 bases between. CDR3 size: 15 residues. Per the germline V gene, CDR1 is MDHEN and CDR2 is SYDVKM.

The gene calls are TRBV28 and TRBJ1-5, with 9 bases that match TRBD1. The ends lost 5 bases at V and 2 bases at J; junction bases unmatched: 16. The CDR3 covers 19 residues. Germline loops: CDR1 MDHEN, CDR2 SYDVKM. Here the CDR3 reads CASSIRRDRAFGGNQPQHF. In DNA form, the CDR3 reads TGTGCCAGCAGTATTCGGAGGGACAGGGCTTTCGGTGGCAATCAGCCCCAGCATTTT.

CDR3: CASSLKIVGRTLNTEAFF. In DNA form, the CDR3 reads TGTGCCAGCAGCTTGAAGATCGTGGGGCGGACCCTGAACACTGAAGCTTTCTTT. This chain links TRBV7-9 with TRBJ1-1, with a possible D match to TRBD1 (5 bases). CDR1 is SEHNR, CDR2 FQNEAQ, per germline (reference sequence). Trimming took off 3 bases at V and 0 bases at J, with 20 bases between the two ends. The CDR3 sequence is 18 residues long. Variable domain in full (rest from reference TRBV7-9 and TRBJ1-1): DTGVSQNPRHKITKRGQNVTFRCDPISEHNRLYWYRQTLGQGPEFLTYFQNEAQLEKSRLLSDRFSAERPKGSFSTLEIQRTEQGDSAMYLCASSLKIVGRTLNTEAFFGQGTRLTVV.

The rearrangement uses TRBV14 and TRBJ2-3; a possible D gene is TRBD2 (5 bases). V was shortened by 6 bases and J by 2 bases, with 18 bases between the two germline ends. This CDR3 contains 16 residues. The germline V gene has CDR1 SGHDN and CDR2 FVKESK. CDR3 DNA: TGTGCCAGCAGGTTACGACCGGGGAATTTCACAGATACGCAGTATTTT. Amino acid sequence: CASRLRPGNFTDTQYF.

The rearrangement joins TRBV30 to TRBJ1-5, with 7 bases lining up with TRBD1. Per the germline V gene, CDR1 is GTSNPN and CDR2 is SVGIG (reference sequence). The CDR3 covers 13 residues. Losses at the gene ends were 5 bases for V and 5 bases for J; bases not matched to a gene: 6. The CDR3 region is CAWSTGLYQPQHF. For the CDR3, the DNA is TGTGCCTGGTCGACAGGGCTTTATCAGCCCCAGCATTTT. The full variable domain, rest sourced from reference TRBV30 and TRBJ1-5, is SQTIHQWPATLVQPVGSPLSLECTVEGTSNPNLYWYRQAAGRGLQLLFYSVGIGQISSEVPQNLSASRPQDRQFILSSKKLLLSDSGFYLCAWSTGLYQPQHFGDGTRLSIL.